What follows are 26 T cell receptor beta chains derived from one specimen sequenced in a study of shared clonotypes between healthy human individuals. TCRdb's copy holds only in-frame clones and misses some; the assay was immunoSEQ multiplex PCR. The sample lists about 1 million clones; around 74% were seen once. Sequenced: memory CD4+ T cells sorted from blood. The sample's subset: CD45RA-negative fraction. These receptor sequences come from a man aged 18 to 30 in good health.

This clone has more than one count but fewer than ten. The chain recombines TRBV23-1 with TRBJ2-5; TRBD2 aligns across 12 bases. TRBV23-1 is an open reading frame, and its role is uncertain. V was pared by 2 bases and J by 1 base, with 5 bases of the junction left unmatched. CDR3 size: 17 residues. The CDR3 DNA reads TGCGCCAGCAGTCAACAGGGACTAGCGGGTCTCCAAGAGACCCAGTACTTC. Amino acid sequence: CASSQQGLAGLQETQYF.

Note on this clone: This may be a read error, as it is one base from a much larger clone. The sample has other DNA sequences that encode this CDR3 too. The V and J genes are TRBV2 and TRBJ2-1; TRBD1 is a possible D gene (6 bases). The CDR3 consists of 14 residues. Germline V gives CDR1 SNHLY, CDR2 FYNNEI. The CDR3 protein is CASNGRGSKDEQFF. CDR3 bases: TGTGCCAGCAACGGTAGGGGGAGTAAGGATGAGCAATTCTTC.

The chain carries TRBV27 and TRBJ1-4; no firm D call. V shed 1 base and J shed 7 bases, with 10 bases lying between them. Germline V gene lookup returns CDR1 MNHEY and CDR2 SMNVEV (reference sequence). This CDR3 is built from 14 residues. The DNA of the CDR3 is TGTGCCAGCAGTTTATGGCAGATATTTGAAAAACTGTTTTTT. Its translation: CASSLWQIFEKLFF.

V gene TRBV10-1 combines with J gene TRBJ2-7; 11 bases line up with TRBD2. There are 14 residues in the CDR3. CDR1 is WNHNN and CDR2 is SYGVQD in the germline V gene (reference sequence). J was trimmed by 5 bases and V by 6 bases; bases with no gene match: 6. The CDR3 DNA reads as TGCGCCAGCAGAGTGACTAGCGGGAACCACGAGCAGTACTTC. Translating gives CASRVTSGNHEQYF.

The genes are TRBV7-6 and TRBJ1-1; D call uncertain. Germline values: CDR1 SGHVS, CDR2 FNYEAQ. With 2 bases removed from V and 6 bases from J, the gap between germline ends came to 10 bases. The CDR3 runs 13 residues. CDR3 DNA sequence: TGTGCCAGCAGCTTAAGAATTGGCGCTGAAGCTTTCTTT. Its translation is CASSLRIGAEAFF.

Comment on this clone: Other DNA sequences from this sample encode an identical CDR3 as well. The chain has TRBV11-2 and TRBJ2-7; 12 nucleotides line up with TRBD2. Trimming at V came to 1 base and at J to 7 bases, leaving 5 bases not matched to a gene. CDR3 length equals 15 residues. CDR1 is SGHAT and CDR2 is FQNNGV in the germline V gene. CDR3 coding DNA: TGTGCCAGCAGCTTAGGGGGGACTAGCGGGCGGGAGCAGTACTTC. Protein product: CASSLGGTSGREQYF. The variable domain in full, with the rest retrieved from reference TRBV11-2 and TRBJ2-7, is EAGVAQSPRYKIIEKRQSVAFWCNPISGHATLYWYQQILGQGPKLLIQFQNNGVVDDSQLPKDRFSAERLKGVDSTLKIQPAKLEDSAVYLCASSLGGTSGREQYFGPGTRLTVT.

A few counts support this clone. This chain uses TRBV25-1 with TRBJ1-5; TRBD1 matches at 8 bases. Germline CDR1 is MGHDK and CDR2 is SYGVNS. This CDR3 is built from 15 residues. V lost 6 bases and J lost 2; bases outside the gene matches: 6. The CDR3 sequence: CASSAGTGGNQPQHF. CDR3 bases: TGTGCCAGCAGCGCTGGGACAGGTGGCAATCAGCCCCAGCATTTT.

The chain links TRBV6-6 to TRBJ2-5; possibly TRBD1 for D (5 bases). CDR3 size: 13 residues. CDR1 is MNHNY, CDR2 SVGAGI, per germline (reference sequence). Between the trimmed V and J ends, which lost 2 bases and 13 bases, there was a span of 17 bases. CDR3 region: CASSYLGSSRGYF. CDR3 coding DNA: TGTGCCAGCAGTTACCTGGGCTCCTCAAGGGGGTACTTC.

This clone was seen a few times. The rearrangement joins TRBV6-4 to TRBJ1-2, with D tentatively TRBD1 (6 bases). Trimming took 1 base from V and 4 from J, leaving 22 bases between them. In germline, CDR1 is MRHNA, CDR2 SNTAGT. This CDR3 contains 18 residues. The DNA for the CDR3 is TGTGCCAGCAGTGACTATGTGACAGGTCCCAACCCCTTCTATGGCTACACCTTC. Its translation: CASSDYVTGPNPFYGYTF.

The chain joins TRBV19 to TRBJ1-2, with D unclear. V lost 9 bases and J lost 4, with 9 bases in between. The CDR3 has 11 residues. Germline CDR1 is LNHDA and CDR2 is SQIVND (reference sequence). The CDR3 DNA is TGTGCCAGCCGTGAGCTCTATGGCTACACCTTC. It translates to CASRELYGYTF.

DNA for the CDR3: TGTGCCAGCAGCTTGGGGGGGACAGGGAATGACGAGCAGTACTTC. Protein: CASSLGGTGNDEQYF. The chain is built from TRBV11-2 and TRBJ2-7; TRBD1 matches 9 bases. Trimming removed 3 bases from V and 5 bases from J; junction bases left unmatched: 8. Per germline, CDR1 SGHAT and CDR2 FQNNGV. The CDR3 totals 15 residues.

The V call is TRBV6-6, the J call TRBJ1-2, with no clear D. Trimming stripped 9 bases from V and 8 bases from J, with 10 bases between. CDR3 size: 10 residues. CDR1 is MNHNY and CDR2 is SVGAGI in the germline V gene (reference sequence). CDR3 residues: CASYKEGYTF. CDR3 sequence (DNA): TGTGCCAGTTATAAGGAAGGCTACACCTTC.

DNA of the CDR3: TGTGCCAGCAGCTCCGGGACAGGCGGCCAGCCCCAGCATTTT. Protein product: CASSSGTGGQPQHF. V and J are TRBV7-6 and TRBJ1-5; TRBD1 aligns across 8 bases. After removal of 4 bases from V and 7 bases from J, the junction contained 6 bases not matched to a gene. This CDR3 has 14 amino acids. Germline V gene sequence: CDR1 SGHVS, CDR2 FNYEAQ.

The chain uses TRBV14 and TRBJ2-3; TRBD2 agrees at 13 bases. CDR1 and CDR2 (germline): SGHDN, FVKESK. V shed 1 base and J 1 base; nucleotides not matched to a gene: 5. The CDR3 covers 18 residues. CDR3 coding DNA: TGTGCCAGCAGCCAAGTATTCGGACTAGCGGGAGGCACAGATACGCAGTATTTT. Translation: CASSQVFGLAGGTDTQYF.

The chain has TRBV7-2 and TRBJ2-7; TRBD1 is a possible D gene (6 bases). This CDR3 contains 12 residues. The V end was cut by 5 bases, the J end by 5 bases, with 10 bases between. Germline V gives CDR1 SGHTA, CDR2 FQGNSA. DNA for the CDR3: TGTGCCAGCAGCCACTCAGGGGACGAGCAGTACTTC. Residues: CASSHSGDEQYF.

The chain couples TRBV27 to TRBJ2-2; D might be TRBD2 (6 bases). Germline V CDR1 and CDR2: MNHEY, SMNVEV (reference sequence). This CDR3 is built from 15 residues. V lost 6 bases and J 7 bases, leaving 18 bases between the germline ends. This CDR3 reads CASSTMDGGHGELFF. The CDR3 DNA is TGTGCCAGCAGCACTATGGACGGAGGGCACGGGGAGCTGTTTTTT.

The DNA of the CDR3 is TGCGCCAGCAGCTTGGGGACAACTTTACGCGCAGATACGCAGTATTTT. This sequence encodes CASSLGTTLRADTQYF. The rearrangement joins TRBV5-1 to TRBJ2-3, with D perhaps matching TRBD1 (5 bases). This CDR3 comprises 16 residues. Germline CDR1 is SGHRS and CDR2 is YFSETQ. V lost 0 bases and J lost 4, with 15 bases in between. Looking up the rest from reference TRBV5-1 and TRBJ2-3 gives the full variable domain: KAGVTQTPRYLIKTRGQQVTLSCSPISGHRSVSWYQQTPGQGLQFLFEYFSETQRNKGNFPGRFSGRQFSNSRSEMNVSTLELGDSALYLCASSLGTTLRADTQYFGPGTRLTVL.

This clone was seen just once. This chain joins TRBV4-3 and TRBJ1-4; no reliable D call. The CDR3 length is 17 residues. Germline V CDR1 and CDR2: LGHNA, YSLEER. V lost 0 bases, J lost 5 bases, and 16 bases lay in between. CDR3 residues: CASSQEVRRSFNEKLFF. The CDR3 coding sequence is TGCGCCAGCAGCCAAGAAGTAAGGAGGAGCTTCAATGAAAAACTGTTTTTT.

This chain joins TRBV6-1 and TRBJ2-1; either TRBD1 or TRBD2 may fit D (5 bases each). The V and J ends lost 6 bases and 5 bases respectively, with 14 bases between them. Germline V lookup: CDR1 MNHNS, CDR2 SASEGT. This CDR3 spans 14 amino acids. The CDR3 DNA is TGTGCCAGCAGAATAGATGTGGGACACAATGAGCAGTTCTTC. It specifies CASRIDVGHNEQFF.

The rearrangement links TRBV6-5 to TRBJ1-5, with unresolved D. V lost 6 bases to trimming and J lost 3 bases, with 12 bases between them. The CDR3 sequence is 14 residues long. Germline assignment: CDR1 MNHEY and CDR2 SVGAGI. CDR3 loop: CASSRSPDNQPQHF. In DNA form, the CDR3 reads TGTGCCAGCAGCCGGAGCCCCGACAATCAGCCCCAGCATTTT.

The rearrangement uses TRBV7-9 and TRBJ2-1; 9 bases line up with TRBD1. The CDR3 has 14 amino acids. From germline, CDR1 is SEHNR and CDR2 FQNEAQ (reference sequence). V was clipped by 1 base and J by 6 bases; unmatched bases: 1. CDR3 in DNA: TGTGCCAGCAGCTTAGAGACAGGGGGCAATGAGCAGTTCTTC. Protein product: CASSLETGGNEQFF. Looking up the rest from reference TRBV7-9 and TRBJ2-1 gives the full variable domain: DTGVSQNPRHKITKRGQNVTFRCDPISEHNRLYWYRQTLGQGPEFLTYFQNEAQLEKSRLLSDRFSAERPKGSFSTLEIQRTEQGDSAMYLCASSLETGGNEQFFGPGTRLTVL.

The chain uses TRBV30 and TRBJ2-7; 10 bases are shared with TRBD1. Germline V gene sequence: CDR1 GTSNPN, CDR2 SVGIG (reference sequence). V trimming: 0 bases; J trimming: 1 base; junction bases outside the gene matches: 9. This CDR3 spans 17 amino acids. The DNA of the CDR3 is TGTGCCTGGAGTGTAAAGGGTACGGGACAGGGGTCCTACGAGCAGTACTTC. It encodes CAWSVKGTGQGSYEQYF.

This CDR3 reads CASRPEQETYYGYTF. The CDR3 DNA follows: TGTGCCAGCAGACCCGAACAGGAAACTTACTATGGCTACACCTTC. The chain links TRBV6-5 to TRBJ1-2, with a weak D call TRBD1 (5 bases). The CDR3 is 15 residues long. The germline V gene has CDR1 MNHEY and CDR2 SVGAGI. Trimming took off 6 bases at V and 3 bases at J, with 17 bases between the two ends.

The chain uses TRBV5-1 and TRBJ2-1, with unresolved D. V lost 7 bases, J lost 8 bases, and 16 bases lay in between. This CDR3 region has 13 residues. CDR1 is SGHRS and CDR2 is YFSETQ in the germline V gene. CDR3 sequence (DNA): TGCGCCAGCCTTAGAGGTCCCGGTGATGAGCAGTTCTTC. Its protein is CASLRGPGDEQFF.

This clone was seen repeatedly, ten times or more. The sample carries other DNA sequences with the same CDR3. The chain recombines TRBV6-5 with TRBJ2-2, with D possibly TRBD1 on 5 matching bases. The germline CDR1 and CDR2 sequences are MNHEY and SVGAGI. The CDR3 contains 13 residues. V was shortened by 2 bases and J by 5 bases, with 6 bases between the two germline ends. The CDR3, as DNA: TGTGCCAGCAGTTACCCAGGGACCGGGGAGCTGTTTTTT. This translates into CASSYPGTGELFF.

V is TRBV5-6 and J is TRBJ1-1; D is uncertain. The V end lost 5 bases, the J end lost 11 bases, and 28 bases lay between the germline ends. The CDR3 extends over 16 amino acids. Germline CDR1 and CDR2: SGHDT and YYEEEE. The CDR3 nucleotides read TGTGCCAGCAGTGGACTTAAGGACGGCGTCTCACAACGGGCTTTCTTT. It encodes CASSGLKDGVSQRAFF.